This T cell receptor (beta chain) stems from a study of PD-1 blockade in classical Hodgkin lymphoma (dated by TCRdb to 2020 to 2021). Regarding the complete study: The study used TCR beta sequencing and CyTOF to define a peripheral blood immune signature of response to PD-1 blockade in classical Hodgkin lymphoma.

The CDR3 runs 18 residues from the cysteine to the phenylalanine. Kept here is only the CDR3 DNA, which spans 54 bases and is read in frame from base 1. V is clipped by 0 bases and J by 0 bases, and the sequence between their germline boundaries is 13 bases long. Reading the germline V gene gives CDR1 SGHRS and CDR2 YFSETQ. As regards this clone: The antigen it binds to is not known. Nothing much larger sits one base from this clone, and base qualities are not available.

The research as a whole found: The study covered only a single clinical trial cohort, and the causes of the repertoire differences, possibly disease activity or prior therapy, were still not defined. Newly diagnosed patients were reported to have lower baseline TCR diversity than healthy donors, and relapsed/refractory patients were reported to have lower baseline TCR diversity still.

The time point label, read with the paper, signifies: newly diagnosed, previously untreated cHL patient sample. CD4+ T cells were purified from thawed PBMCs by magnetic negative selection with a Miltenyi CD4+ T cell isolation kit. As a comparison group for the relapsed/refractory trial patients, PBMCs were sequenced from patients with newly diagnosed, previously untreated classical Hodgkin lymphoma. Peripheral blood was collected in 8 mL Vacutainer Cell Preparation Tubes, from which PBMCs were isolated by centrifugation and then cryopreserved. Purified CD4+ and CD8+ fractions were prepared only for cases where an additional PBMC sample was available. On LS columns in a quadroMACS separator, the magnetically labelled cells were depleted, and the flow-through was collected as the purified fraction. The Qiagen DNeasy kit was used to extract genomic DNA from unsorted PBMCs and from the negatively selected CD4+ and CD8+ fractions. TCR beta CDR3 regions were amplified by immunoSEQ multiplex PCR using primers annealing to V and J segments. A synthetic immune receptor repertoire was used to minimize amplification bias, and remaining bias was computationally removed after sequencing. On the study's bioinformatics: Repertoire diversity was quantified as the Shannon entropy index using custom Python scripts. The unsorted, CD4+ and CD8+ repertoires were each analyzed separately, with the exception of combined analyses, where CD4+ and CD8+ sequences were merged in silico. TCRdb took this table from immuneACCESS and kept in-frame rearrangements with V and J called. Such tables lack part of the clones; where checked against another copy, unresolved V genes explain under half of the gap, and the rest is unexplained. V, J and clone size derive from that table, while D and trimming were established from the DNA sequence. The sample records 20,000 to 25,000 clones, 90% to 95% of which are singletons. Over 0.4% of the sample rests with the top ten.

This clonotype was sampled from a human donor with classical Hodgkin lymphoma. The chain was built from TRBV5-1 and TRBJ2-6, with no confidently assigned D gene. The source material was CD4+ T cells from blood. At the DNA level, the sequence is TGCGCCAGCAGCTTGGTTCTAGGGTTTGACTCTGGGGCCAACGTCCTGACTTTC. This is translated as CASSLVLGFDSGANVLTF. Joined to the reference TRBV5-1 and TRBJ2-6 proteins, this CDR3 gives the full variable domain: KAGVTQTPRYLIKTRGQQVTLSCSPISGHRSVSWYQQTPGQGLQFLFEYFSETQRNKGNFPGRFSGRQFSNSRSEMNVSTLELGDSALYLCASSLVLGFDSGANVLTFGAGSRLTVL.